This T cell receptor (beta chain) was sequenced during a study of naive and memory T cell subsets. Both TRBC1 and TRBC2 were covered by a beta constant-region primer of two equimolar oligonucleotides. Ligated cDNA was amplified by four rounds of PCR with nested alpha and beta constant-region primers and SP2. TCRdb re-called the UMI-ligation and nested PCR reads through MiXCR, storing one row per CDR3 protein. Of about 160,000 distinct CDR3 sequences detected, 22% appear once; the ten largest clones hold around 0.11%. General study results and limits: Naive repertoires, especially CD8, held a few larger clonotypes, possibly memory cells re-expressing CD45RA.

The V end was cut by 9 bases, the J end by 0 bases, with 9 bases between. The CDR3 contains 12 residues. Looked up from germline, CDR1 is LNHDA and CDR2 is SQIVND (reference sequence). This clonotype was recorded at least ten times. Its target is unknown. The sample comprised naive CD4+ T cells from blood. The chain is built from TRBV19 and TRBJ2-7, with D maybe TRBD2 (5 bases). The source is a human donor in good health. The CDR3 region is CARRTLSYEQYF. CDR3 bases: TGTGCCAGGAGGACTCTCTCCTACGAGCAGTACTTC. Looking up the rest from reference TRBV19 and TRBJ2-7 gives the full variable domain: DGGITQSPKYLFRKEGQNVTLSCEQNLNHDAMYWYRQDPGQGLRLIYYSQIVNDFQKGDIAEGYSVSREKKESFPLTVTSAQKNPTAFYLCARRTLSYEQYFGPGTRLTVT.